This entry lists 17 T cell receptor beta chains sequenced from one sample in a study of cytomegalovirus exposure and HLA in healthy donors. The PCR contained 60 Vbeta and 13 Jbeta primers. Clones were sequenced by immunoSEQ multiplex PCR, and TCRdb holds only the in-frame ones, with some missing. The data hold some 110,000 clones, with around 64% observed a single time. The sequencing input was PBMCs. Source of these receptors: a woman aged 25 to 39 in good health and CMV-seronegative.

This chain links TRBV4-2 with TRBJ2-1, with 11 bases lining up with TRBD2. The germline CDR1 and CDR2 sequences are LGHNA and YNFKEQ. The CDR3 runs to 19 residues. V lost 0 bases to trimming and J lost 2 bases; unmatched junction nucleotides: 9. The CDR3 DNA reads as TGTGCCAGCAGCCAAGATTATGGGGGGACTAGCGGACCCTACAATGAGCAGTTCTTC. Its protein is CASSQDYGGTSGPYNEQFF.

V and J are TRBV6-6 and TRBJ2-7, with 9 bases lining up with TRBD2. The trim removed 6 bases at V and 2 bases at J, leaving 5 bases unmatched. Germline loops: CDR1 MNHNY, CDR2 SVGAGI (reference sequence). The CDR3 consists of 14 residues. CDR3 in amino acids: CASSPGGRAYEQYF. CDR3 nucleotides: TGTGCCAGCAGCCCTGGCGGGAGGGCCTACGAGCAGTACTTC.

This clone was seen only a few times. The chain carries TRBV27 and TRBJ2-3; the match to TRBD1 covers 8 bases. This CDR3 is built from 15 residues. With 3 bases clipped from V and 1 base from J, the junction kept 3 bases outside the gene matches. Germline V gene sequence: CDR1 MNHEY, CDR2 SMNVEV (reference sequence). For the CDR3, the DNA is TGTGCCAGCAGTTTCTGGGGACAGGGCACAGATACGCAGTATTTT. It encodes CASSFWGQGTDTQYF.

This clone has just a few counts. The J gene is TRBJ1-1, the V gene TRBV7-9, with D perhaps TRBD1 (5 bases). Trimming took 3 bases from V and 4 from J, leaving 12 bases between them. CDR1 is SEHNR, CDR2 FQNEAQ, per germline (reference sequence). The CDR3 extends over 14 amino acids. The CDR3 DNA follows: TGTGCCAGCAGCTTGGGTACAGGCTTCACTGAAGCTTTCTTT. It translates to CASSLGTGFTEAFF.

Note on this clone: In the same sample, other DNA sequences code for this CDR3. The chain recombines TRBV7-3 with TRBJ1-1; D might be TRBD1 (5 bases). CDR3 length equals 14 residues. Deletions cut 0 bases from V and 3 bases from J, with 8 bases between. Germline V gene sequence: CDR1 SGHTA, CDR2 FQGTGA. The CDR3 sequence is CASSLTGGDTEAFF. CDR3 coding DNA: TGTGCCAGCAGCTTAACCGGAGGGGACACTGAAGCTTTCTTT.

V and J are TRBV5-4 and TRBJ2-2; 9 bases align to TRBD1. The CDR3 loop spans 15 amino acids. Looked up from germline, CDR1 is SGHNT and CDR2 is YYREEE (reference sequence). J was trimmed by 7 bases and V by 4 bases; bases with no gene match: 8. CDR3 amino acids: CASSLQGAISGELFF. The CDR3 nucleotides read TGTGCCAGCAGCCTACAGGGGGCCATCAGCGGGGAGCTGTTTTTT.

The rearrangement links TRBV2 to TRBJ2-2; TRBD2 agrees at 7 bases. Germline CDR1 is SNHLY and CDR2 is FYNNEI. CDR3 size: 16 residues. V lost 4 bases and J lost 2; bases outside the gene matches: 7. CDR3: CASSVGLAVNTGELFF. CDR3 coding DNA: TGTGCCAGCAGTGTCGGGCTAGCGGTTAACACCGGGGAGCTGTTTTTT.

The rearrangement joins TRBV11-3 to TRBJ1-4; tentatively, D is TRBD1 (6 bases). This CDR3 spans 15 amino acids. CDR1 and CDR2 from the germline V gene are SGHNT and YENEEA. The V gene lost 6 bases and the J gene lost 4 bases, with 15 bases spanning the gap. In nucleotides, the CDR3 is TGTGCCAGCAGGTCGACAGGACGTGATAATGAAAAACTGTTTTTT. It codes for CASRSTGRDNEKLFF.

The rearrangement uses TRBV7-9 and TRBJ2-7; possible D gene TRBD1, 6 bases. The CDR3 length is 16 residues. The V end was cut by 2 bases, the J end by 2 bases, with 16 bases between. The V gene's germline CDR1 is SEHNR and CDR2 FQNEAQ (reference sequence). The CDR3 region has the DNA TGTGCCAGCAGCTTACGCCAGGGGCCATCTACCTACGAGCAGTACTTC. It is translated as CASSLRQGPSTYEQYF.

This clone turned up a few times. The J gene is TRBJ1-4, the V gene TRBV6-4, with TRBD1 matching 8 bases. With V trimmed by 6 bases and J by 6 bases, 9 bases remained unmatched. The length of the CDR3 is 15 residues. The germline V gene has CDR1 MRHNA and CDR2 SNTAGT. The CDR3 DNA reads as TGTGCCAGCAGCATCAGGGGGCAGGAGGATGAAAAACTGTTTTTT. As protein: CASSIRGQEDEKLFF.

The chain joins TRBV4-2 to TRBJ2-7; no clear D. V was shortened by 0 bases and J by 2 bases, with 14 bases between the two germline ends. The germline gives CDR1 LGHNA, CDR2 YNFKEQ. The CDR3 consists of 16 residues. The CDR3: CASSQEGTFGTYEQYF. The CDR3 DNA sequence: TGTGCCAGCAGCCAAGAGGGCACGTTTGGAACCTACGAGCAGTACTTC.

This chain links TRBV30 with TRBJ1-4; the D is unclear. The germline CDR1 and CDR2 sequences are GTSNPN and SVGIG (reference sequence). The CDR3 is 13 residues long. Trimming cost V 3 bases and J 0 bases, with 5 bases left between them. The CDR3 coding sequence is TGTGCCTGGAGCGCGGCAACTAATGAAAAACTGTTTTTT. Residues: CAWSAATNEKLFF.

This clone was counted a few times. The J gene is TRBJ2-1, the V gene TRBV30, with 9 bases fitting TRBD2. Germline CDR1 reads GTSNPN; CDR2 reads SVGIG (reference sequence). Trimming took 3 bases from V and 8 from J; bases not matched to a gene: 8. This CDR3 is built from 14 residues. The CDR3 DNA follows: TGTGCCTGGAGGGTGGGACTAGCTCGGGATGAGCAGTTCTTC. It is translated as CAWRVGLARDEQFF.

This clone was detected only once. The chain links TRBV9 to TRBJ2-3, with D possibly TRBD2 on 7 matching bases. CDR1 is SGDLS and CDR2 is YYNGEE in the germline V gene. CDR3 length: 13 residues. Deletions cut 5 bases from V and 4 bases from J, with 11 bases between. DNA of the CDR3: TGTGCCAGCAGTTGGGAGGGGGCAGATACGCAGTATTTT. Its translation: CASSWEGADTQYF.

V usage is TRBV5-1 and J usage is TRBJ1-4; 10 positions agree with TRBD1. The V gene end was trimmed by 3 bases and the J gene end by 8 bases; junction bases not matched to a gene: 4. Germline assignment: CDR1 SGHRS and CDR2 YFSETQ. The length of the CDR3 is 14 residues. CDR3 coding DNA: TGCGCCAGCAGCTCCGGGACAGGGGAGGAAAAACTGTTTTTT. Its protein product is CASSSGTGEEKLFF.

A few counts support this clone. The gene calls are TRBV6-1 and TRBJ2-1; 14 bases match TRBD2. Looked up from germline, CDR1 is MNHNS and CDR2 is SASEGT. The CDR3 runs 15 residues. V was pared by 4 bases and J by 10 bases, with 6 bases of the junction left unmatched. The CDR3 here is CASSGGTSGSNEQFF. As DNA, the CDR3 is TGTGCCAGCAGTGGGGGGACTAGCGGGAGCAACGAGCAGTTCTTC.

The rearrangement joins TRBV6-5 to TRBJ2-5; 10 bases are a match to TRBD2. This CDR3 has 15 amino acids. With V trimmed by 6 bases and J by 0 bases, 4 bases remained unmatched. Germline CDR1 and CDR2: MNHEY and SVGAGI. CDR3 in DNA: TGTGCCAGCAGAGATAGCGGGGGGTACCAAGAGACCCAGTACTTC. Translating gives CASRDSGGYQETQYF.